These T cell receptor beta chains were read from a single sample in a study of blood T cell repertoires in COVID-19. Assay: immunoSEQ multiplex PCR; the TCRdb copy retains only in-frame clones and omits some. The table has 150,000 to 200,000 clones, 94% seen once. Material: peripheral blood. The receptors shown here come from a man aged 25 to 40 with COVID-19, enrolled during active disease. The CDR3 runs from the conserved cysteine through the conserved F or W. Part of the rows lack a size; the others show once, few, many or a class for expanded clones.

>TRBV11-2|NA|TRBJ2-6
CASSQTEANVLTF
>TRBV4-2|few|TRBJ2-1
CASSQRLAGGSNEQFF
>TRBV2|NA|TRBJ1-2
CASSGQGANYGYTF
>TRBV2|NA|TRBJ1-1
CASERSLELVGTEAFF
>TRBV5-4|NA|TRBJ1-1
CASSPGQGPNTEAFF
>TRBV20-1|NA|TRBJ2-3
CSASLRTSKSDTQYF
>TRBV7-9|NA|TRBJ1-1
CASSLGQGAPNTEAFF
>TRBV6-5|NA|TRBJ2-4
CASSYPTPGGNIQYF
>TRBV18|once|TRBJ2-7
CASSRRQGNGEQYF
>TRBV29-1|NA|TRBJ2-1
CSASYNEQFF
>TRBV5-4|NA|TRBJ2-2
CASSLGGPGELFF
>TRBV7-6|NA|TRBJ1-5
CASSPGTAYSNQPQHF
>TRBV7-2|NA|TRBJ2-4
CASSLAGGTGMYF
>TRBV7-9|NA|TRBJ2-1
CASSLREPQFNEQFF
>TRBV12-3/TRBV12-4|NA|TRBJ1-1
CASSLKQGAEAFF
>TRBV3-1/TRBV3-2|NA|TRBJ1-2
CASGAPYYGYTF
>TRBV2|NA|TRBJ1-6
CASSEVGTGASPLHF
>TRBV10-2|NA|TRBJ1-1
CASSESTLDISAEAFF
>TRBV18|NA|TRBJ2-1
CASSPTLGTSGSRHHNEQFF
>TRBV5-1|NA|TRBJ1-1
CASSFSTGAKNTEAFF
>TRBV2|NA|TRBJ1-4
CASSPGQYNEKLFF
>TRBV24-1|NA|TRBJ1-2
CATSDDPGQGAIYGYTF
>TRBV18|NA|TRBJ1-2
CASSPKGELGANYGYTF
>TRBV2|NA|TRBJ1-5
CASAGPGNQPQHF
>TRBV6-1|NA|TRBJ1-5
CASSVGQGNGGNQPQHF
>TRBV4-1|NA|TRBJ2-5
CASSQDQGPYGTQYF
>TRBV30|NA|TRBJ1-2
CAWRGQGVRYGYTF
>TRBV7-9|NA|TRBJ1-2
CASSSRGTGDYGYTF
>TRBV3-1/TRBV3-2|NA|TRBJ2-1
CASSPTRSSYNEQFF
>TRBV18|once|TRBJ2-3
CASSPPSSGGSPDTQYF
>TRBV6-5|NA|TRBJ2-3
CASSYGEAGGQTQYF
>TRBV6-1|NA|TRBJ1-1
CASSEGQGLPLMNTEAFF
>TRBV11-1|once|TRBJ2-2
CASSLVRIGELFF
>TRBV5-1|NA|TRBJ1-4
CASRRAAATNEKLFF
>TRBV5-1|few|TRBJ2-7
CASSLTSGGPSSYEQYF
>TRBV6-5|NA|TRBJ2-7
CASGQGRGEQYF
>TRBV19|NA|TRBJ2-5
CASSIIGRGGETQYF
>TRBV9|NA|TRBJ1-4
CASSPRTAGGEKLFF
>TRBV12-3/TRBV12-4|NA|TRBJ2-2
CASFSYTGELFF
>TRBV21-1|NA|TRBJ2-7
CASSKAPGGVLYF
>TRBV27|NA|TRBJ1-6
CASSPGDRVFENSPLHF
>TRBV5-6|NA|TRBJ1-1
CASSLQVAEAFF
>TRBV2|NA|TRBJ1-4
CASSVAQGPNEKLFF
>TRBV6-5|NA|TRBJ2-7
CASRGQGNEQYF
>TRBV12-5|NA|TRBJ1-6
CASGLALRWTGIPDNSPLHF